Presented here are 25 T cell receptor beta chains from one specimen sequenced in a study of somatic mutations in cytotoxic T cells in rheumatoid arthritis (dated by TCRdb to the late 2010s). The library was generated by the immunoSEQ multiplex PCR assay. TCRdb re-hosts the immuneACCESS table, in-frame sequences only. Its copies lack some clones; in the studies checked, an unresolved V gene accounts for under half of them, and the cause for the rest is not known. This sample lists roughly 5,000 clones; 65% to 85% were detected once. In total, the top ten clones hold about 51% of the sample. Material: CD8+ T cells sorted from blood. Source of these receptors: a woman aged 45 to 65 with rheumatoid arthritis.

The V call is TRBV7-9, the J call TRBJ1-1; D uncertain. The V gene lost 4 bases and the J gene lost 5 bases, with 8 bases spanning the gap. This CDR3 contains 12 residues. Germline assignment: CDR1 SEHNR and CDR2 FQNEAQ (reference sequence). The CDR3 bases are TGTGCCAGCAGCTCGGGTGGGACTGAAGCTTTCTTT. Translating it yields CASSSGGTEAFF.

The chain recombines TRBV20-1 with TRBJ1-1; weak D call: TRBD1 (5 bases). CDR3 length: 11 amino acids. Trimming removed 8 bases from V and 11 bases from J, with 18 bases in between. Per the germline V gene, CDR1 is DFQATT and CDR2 is SNEGSKA (reference sequence). CDR3 bases: TGCAGTACTTTCCGGGGGGAAGAGGCTTTCTTT. It translates to CSTFRGEEAFF.

V usage is TRBV2 and J usage is TRBJ2-1; the match to TRBD2 covers 11 bases. The CDR3 is 13 residues long. Germline CDR1 SNHLY, CDR2 FYNNEI. With 10 bases clipped from V and 3 bases from J, the junction kept 2 bases outside the gene matches. CDR3 bases: TGTGCCAAGGGACTAGCGGACTACAATGAGCAGTTCTTC. Its translation: CAKGLADYNEQFF.

This clone was observed a handful of times. This rearrangement joins TRBV7-2 to TRBJ1-1, with 9 positions matching TRBD1. Germline lookup yields CDR1 SGHTA and CDR2 FQGNSA. V gave up 4 bases and J gave up 7 bases; unmatched junction bases: 7. The CDR3 runs 14 residues. This chain's CDR3 is CASSSDRGANEAFF. Here the CDR3 DNA reads TGTGCCAGCAGCTCTGACAGGGGGGCGAATGAAGCTTTCTTT.

This clone was recorded once. The V and J genes are TRBV2 and TRBJ2-1; a weak D match, TRBD2 (5 bases). V was trimmed by 11 bases and J by 0 bases, leaving 11 bases between them. The CDR3 covers 13 residues. Germline CDR1 is SNHLY and CDR2 is FYNNEI. CDR3 protein: CAWSGDSYNEQFF. DNA for the CDR3: TGTGCCTGGAGCGGTGACTCCTACAATGAGCAGTTCTTC.

This chain joins TRBV28 and TRBJ2-2; 9 bases are shared with TRBD2. There are 15 residues in the CDR3. Germline CDR1 MDHEN, CDR2 SYDVKM. J gave up 4 bases and V 7 bases, and 7 bases lay outside the gene matches. The CDR3 sequence: CASIRGGAGTGELFF. CDR3 DNA: TGTGCCAGCATTCGCGGGGGGGCGGGCACCGGGGAGCTGTTTTTT.

This clone has a handful of counts. Other DNA sequences of this sample code for an identical CDR3. The CDR3 loop is CASSPASGYEQYF. The CDR3 nucleotides read TGTGCCAGCAGCCCAGCTAGCGGATACGAGCAGTACTTC. This chain joins TRBV6-6 and TRBJ2-7; the match to TRBD2 covers 7 bases. The CDR3 is made up of 13 amino acids. CDR1 and CDR2 from the germline V gene are MNHNY and SVGAGI (reference sequence). Trimming took 6 bases from V and 4 from J; bases not matched to a gene: 6.

V usage is TRBV6-4 and J usage is TRBJ2-1, with a weak D call TRBD2 (6 bases). Trimming removed 10 bases at V and 7 bases at J, with 17 bases between. The germline gives CDR1 MRHNA, CDR2 SNTAGT. This CDR3 has 13 amino acids. The CDR3, as DNA: TGTGCCACTAAGGAGGGCCCAGGGAATGAGCAGTTCTTC. Translated: CATKEGPGNEQFF.

This rearrangement joins TRBV7-6 to TRBJ2-5; D ambiguous. With 2 bases removed from V and 0 bases from J, the gap between germline ends came to 4 bases. The CDR3 spans 13 residues. In germline, CDR1 is SGHVS, CDR2 FNYEAQ. CDR3 amino acids: CASSLQDQETQYF. CDR3 sequence (DNA): TGTGCCAGCAGCTTACAGGACCAAGAGACCCAGTACTTC.

Note on this clone: The same CDR3 arises from other DNA sequences in this sample as well. This sequence joins TRBV7-9 and TRBJ2-5, with TRBD2 matching over 7 bases. The CDR3 covers 16 residues. The germline V gene has CDR1 SEHNR and CDR2 FQNEAQ (reference sequence). The ends lost 3 bases at V and 2 bases at J; junction bases unmatched: 9. The CDR3 region is CASSFWTSGYQETQYF. For the CDR3, the DNA is TGTGCCAGCAGCTTCTGGACTAGTGGCTATCAAGAGACCCAGTACTTC.

The chain carries TRBV30 and TRBJ1-6, with a possible D match to TRBD1 (5 bases). CDR1 GTSNPN and CDR2 SVGIG come from the germline V gene (reference sequence). The V and J ends lost 0 bases and 9 bases respectively, with 9 bases between them. The CDR3 is 13 residues long. CDR3 protein: CAWSVTGGSPLHF. The CDR3 DNA is TGTGCCTGGAGTGTAACAGGCGGTTCACCCCTCCACTTT.

For the CDR3, the DNA is TGTGCCAGTAGTATGACTAGCGGGAGAGCAGATACGCAGTATTTT. Its protein product is CASSMTSGRADTQYF. The J gene is TRBJ2-3, the V gene TRBV19, with 12 bases fitting TRBD2. The junction had 2 bases not matched to a gene; V was cut back by 3 bases and J by 4 bases. The CDR3 sequence is 15 residues long. The germline V gene encodes CDR1 LNHDA and CDR2 SQIVND (reference sequence). Full variable domain (rest looked up from reference TRBV19 and TRBJ2-3): DGGITQSPKYLFRKEGQNVTLSCEQNLNHDAMYWYRQDPGQGLRLIYYSQIVNDFQKGDIAEGYSVSREKKESFPLTVTSAQKNPTAFYLCASSMTSGRADTQYFGPGTRLTVL.

This clone has only one observation. V usage is TRBV6-1 and J usage is TRBJ2-7; 8 bases are shared with TRBD1. The CDR3 runs 13 residues. In germline, CDR1 is MNHNS, CDR2 SASEGT. The V segment lost 7 bases and the J segment 3 bases; nucleotides outside the gene matches: 5. The CDR3 is CASIGQGIYEQYF. In nucleotides, the CDR3 is TGTGCCAGCATAGGACAGGGTATCTACGAGCAGTACTTC.

This clone was counted only a few times. The chain joins TRBV5-1 to TRBJ2-7; 10 positions match TRBD1. Trimming at V came to 5 bases and at J to 5 bases, leaving 19 bases not matched to a gene. Germline CDR1 SGHRS, CDR2 YFSETQ. The CDR3 covers 18 residues. The CDR3 loop is CASRHGTLGQGNFHEQYF. In nucleotides, the CDR3 is TGCGCCAGCAGACACGGAACATTGGGACAGGGGAATTTCCACGAGCAGTACTTC.

This chain's CDR3 is CASSETGQGLDEQFF. The CDR3 DNA follows: TGTGCCAGCAGTGAAACGGGACAGGGACTGGATGAGCAGTTCTTC. V usage is TRBV6-4 and J usage is TRBJ2-1; 9 bases line up with TRBD1. V was clipped by 3 bases and J by 8 bases; unmatched bases: 8. The CDR3 runs to 15 residues. Germline CDR1 reads MRHNA; CDR2 reads SNTAGT.

V and J are TRBV2 and TRBJ2-2; 7 bases line up with TRBD1. The V segment lost 7 bases and the J segment 1 base; nucleotides outside the gene matches: 18. The germline CDR1 and CDR2 sequences are SNHLY and FYNNEI. The CDR3 has 19 residues. CDR3 in amino acids: CASTRGGLTSGENTGELFF. The CDR3 nucleotides read TGTGCCAGCACCCGAGGGGGCCTGACCTCCGGGGAGAACACCGGGGAGCTGTTTTTT.

V and J are TRBV28 and TRBJ2-2; 7 nucleotides line up with TRBD2. The CDR3 runs 15 residues. V trimming: 3 bases; J trimming: 6 bases; junction bases outside the gene matches: 7. From germline, CDR1 is MDHEN and CDR2 SYDVKM. The DNA of the CDR3 is TGTGCCAGCAGTTTTGGGAGCGGGACTTCCGGGGAGCTGTTTTTT. Protein: CASSFGSGTSGELFF.

This clone appeared a few times. CDR3 amino acids: CASSYDSSGEGTEAFF. DNA for the CDR3: TGTGCCAGCAGTTACGACTCCTCCGGGGAGGGGACTGAAGCTTTCTTT. The rearrangement uses TRBV6-5 and TRBJ1-1, with D perhaps matching TRBD1 (5 bases). CDR3 length: 16 residues. Germline V CDR1 and CDR2: MNHEY, SVGAGI. Trimming took 2 bases from V and 5 from J, leaving 18 bases between them.

The rearrangement joins TRBV6-5 to TRBJ2-1; D is possibly TRBD2 (6 bases). Between the trimmed V and J ends, which lost 8 bases and 6 bases, there was a span of 8 bases. Per the germline V gene, CDR1 is MNHEY and CDR2 is SVGAGI. The CDR3 is made up of 11 amino acids. CDR3 coding DNA: TGTGCCAGCGAGGGAGGCAATGAGCAGTTCTTC. Its translation: CASEGGNEQFF.

The chain is built from TRBV21-1 and TRBJ1-2; TRBD1 reflects the table's D call only, with no check against the DNA. TRBV21-1 is classified as a pseudogene. CDR3 length equals 14 residues. CDR3 loop: CASSKDQGLDGYTF. DNA of the CDR3: TGTGCCAGCAGCAAAGATCAGGGGTTGGATGGCTACACCTTC.

The V call is TRBV30, the J call TRBJ1-1, with D perhaps matching TRBD1 (5 bases). Trimming stripped 0 bases from V and 3 bases from J, with 8 bases between. This CDR3 contains 13 residues. In germline, CDR1 is GTSNPN, CDR2 SVGIG (reference sequence). Here the CDR3 DNA reads TGTGCCTGGAGTGTGGGAGGGGACACTGAAGCTTTCTTT. It specifies CAWSVGGDTEAFF.

The genes are TRBV12-5 and TRBJ1-4, with 7 bases lining up with TRBD1. V gave up 4 bases and J gave up 3 bases; unmatched junction bases: 2. The germline V gene has CDR1 LGHNT and CDR2 FRNRAP. This CDR3 has 14 amino acids. CDR3 in DNA: TGTGCTAGTGGTTGGACAGGATCTAATGAAAAACTGTTTTTT. This translates into CASGWTGSNEKLFF.

This clone was observed once. The chain uses TRBV27 and TRBJ1-3; weak D call: TRBD1 (5 bases). The CDR3 is made up of 15 amino acids. From germline, CDR1 is MNHEY and CDR2 SMNVEV (reference sequence). The V end lost 2 bases, the J end lost 3 bases, and 11 bases lay between the germline ends. The chain's CDR3 is CASSLSIGVGNTIYF. The CDR3, as DNA: TGTGCCAGCAGTTTAAGCATAGGGGTTGGAAACACCATATATTTT.

CDR3 residues: CASSLTDPGELFF. The CDR3 bases are TGTGCCAGCAGTCTGACAGATCCCGGGGAGCTGTTTTTT. The rearrangement links TRBV28 to TRBJ2-2; tentatively, D is TRBD1 (5 bases). V was trimmed by 5 bases and J by 6 bases, leaving 10 bases between them. The germline V gene encodes CDR1 MDHEN and CDR2 SYDVKM. This CDR3 comprises 13 residues.

This clone was counted between two and nine times. This sequence joins TRBV7-9 and TRBJ2-7, with 7 bases matching TRBD1. Trimming cost V 4 bases and J 4 bases; bases outside gene matches: 13. Germline assignment: CDR1 SEHNR and CDR2 FQNEAQ (reference sequence). This CDR3 spans 16 amino acids. The CDR3 spells CASSYPSKQGTYEQYF. CDR3 sequence (DNA): TGTGCCAGCAGCTACCCCTCCAAACAGGGGACATACGAGCAGTACTTC.